The rows below give T cell receptor beta chains drawn from one sample of a study of glioma-infiltrating T cells after dendritic cell vaccination. The method was immunoSEQ multiplex PCR; TCRdb's version includes in-frame clones alone and lacks a portion of them. The repertoire holds tens of thousands of clones, with approximately 80% as singletons. This sample comprised blood, obtained before dendritic cell vaccination. These receptors originate from a human donor with glioblastoma. The CDR3 runs from the conserved cysteine through the conserved F or W. D genes are given only for firm matches. Expanded clones are given a class, and other clones once, few, many or no size at all.

once,TRBV27,NA,TRBJ1-1,TGTGCCAGCAGTTTACGCTGGGCACTGGGCACTGAAGCTTTCTTT,CASSLRWALGTEAFF
NA,TRBV19,TRBD2,TRBJ2-3,TGTGCCAGTAGTTCCTGGACTAGCGGAACAGATACGCAGTATTTT,CASSSWTSGTDTQYF
once,TRBV2,TRBD1,TRBJ1-4,TGTGCCAGCAAGATCCGGGACAGGGGAGGTGAAAAACTGTTTTTT,CASKIRDRGGEKLFF
NA,TRBV4-2,TRBD1,TRBJ1-1,TGTGCCAGCAGCCCTGGACAGGGGAACACTGAAGCTTTCTTT,CASSPGQGNTEAFF
NA,TRBV7-3,NA,TRBJ2-5,TGTGCCAGCAGCTTATCGGGTTCCGGGAAGACCCAGTACTTC,CASSLSGSGKTQYF
NA,TRBV25-1,NA,TRBJ2-6,TGTGCCAGCAGTGATTGGGCTTCCTCTGGGGCCAACGTCCTGACTTTC,CASSDWASSGANVLTF
few,TRBV6-5,NA,TRBJ1-5,TGTGCCAGCAGTTACGGAGACAATCAGCCCCAGCATTTT,CASSYGDNQPQHF
NA,TRBV5-1,NA,TRBJ2-5,TGCGCCAGCAGCTCCGATGGGCAACCTCAAGAGACCCAGTACTTC,CASSSDGQPQETQYF
few,TRBV19,NA,TRBJ1-3,TGTGCCAGTAGCCGCGGCCCCTCCTCTGGAAACACCATATATTTT,CASSRGPSSGNTIYF
medium-sized,TRBV5-6,NA,TRBJ2-7,TGTGCCAGCAGTTCCTTATACGAGCAGTACTTC,CASSSLYEQYF
NA,TRBV7-8,TRBD2,TRBJ2-7,TGTGCCAGCAGCTCTACGGGGACTAGCGGGGGACCCTACGAGCAGTACTTC,CASSSTGTSGGPYEQYF
NA,TRBV2,NA,TRBJ2-5,TGTGCCAGCAGTGGAGGGGGAGAGACCCAGTACTTC,CASSGGGETQYF
NA,TRBV14,TRBD1,TRBJ1-1,TGTGCCAGCAGCCAAGGTACAGGGGGTGGAACTGAAGCTTTCTTT,CASSQGTGGGTEAFF
NA,TRBV30,NA,TRBJ1-5,TGTGCCTGGACAAAACAGGGAAATCAGCCCCAGCATTTT,CAWTKQGNQPQHF
NA,TRBV7-6,TRBD1,TRBJ2-7,TGTGCCAGCAGCAGTAACAGGGGTACAGGCGAGCAGTACTTC,CASSSNRGTGEQYF
NA,TRBV19,NA,TRBJ2-7,TGTGCCAGTAGTATAGGGGGGGGCGCCTACGAGCAGTACTTC,CASSIGGGAYEQYF
NA,TRBV4-2,TRBD2,TRBJ2-5,TGTGCCAGCAGCCAAGGCCACCGGACTAGCGTGGGACAAGAGACCCAGTACTTC,CASSQGHRTSVGQETQYF
NA,TRBV4-1,TRBD1,TRBJ1-4,TGCGCCAGCAGCCAAGGTCAGGGGGCGGGTGAAAAACTGTTTTTT,CASSQGQGAGEKLFF
once,TRBV10-1,TRBD1,TRBJ2-3,TGCGCCAGCAGTGAGTCGGCCAGGGGGAACCTGGGTACGCAGTATTTT,CASSESARGNLGTQYF
NA,TRBV19,TRBD1,TRBJ1-5,TGTGCCAGTAGTATGGGAGAAGGGGGCCAGCCCCAGCATTTT,CASSMGEGGQPQHF
NA,TRBV6-1,NA,TRBJ1-1,TGTGCCAGCAGTGAAGAAGGAGGTACTGAAGCTTTCTTT,CASSEEGGTEAFF
NA,TRBV5-1,TRBD2,TRBJ2-2,TGCGCCAGCAGCCTGACCCCGGGACTAGCGGGGAGGGAGCTGTTTTTT,CASSLTPGLAGRELFF
NA,TRBV7-9,NA,TRBJ2-5,TGTGCCAGCAGCTTACAAGGGGCCTTTGAGACCCAGTACTTC,CASSLQGAFETQYF
NA,TRBV11-2,NA,TRBJ1-1,TGTGCCAGCAGCTTAATCGTGAACACTGAAGCTTTCTTT,CASSLIVNTEAFF
NA,TRBV5-1,NA,TRBJ1-5,TGCGCCAGCAGCTCCCAACCCAGGGATTCGTATCAGCCCCAGCATTTT,CASSSQPRDSYQPQHF
few,TRBV5-6,NA,TRBJ2-7,TGTGCCAGCAGCCCGGTTCAGGGGGGTCCATACGAGCAGTACTTC,CASSPVQGGPYEQYF
NA,TRBV30,TRBD2,TRBJ2-7,TGTGCCTGGAGTTTAAGCGGGGGGGCGGGCTACGAGCAGTACTTC,CAWSLSGGAGYEQYF
once,TRBV5-6,NA,TRBJ1-1,TGTGCCAGCAGCTTGGCCGGGATCCAAGACACTGAAGCTTTCTTT,CASSLAGIQDTEAFF
NA,TRBV6-5,TRBD1,TRBJ2-7,TGTGCCAGCAGTTCCCGACAGGGTAACGAGCAGTACTTC,CASSSRQGNEQYF
once,TRBV7-2,NA,TRBJ1-2,TGTGCCAGCAGCTTAGTACGGCAAGGTCAGGGTGGCTACACCTTC,CASSLVRQGQGGYTF
NA,TRBV6-5,NA,TRBJ1-4,TGTGCCAGCAGTTACTCGGGCATCCTGTTTTTT,CASSYSGILFF
NA,TRBV4-1,NA,TRBJ2-1,TGCGCCAGCAGCCAAGGAGGAGGGGGGGGGCCCTACAATGAGCAGTTCTTC,CASSQGGGGGPYNEQFF
NA,TRBV9,NA,TRBJ1-2,TGTGCCAGCAGCGTAGAATCAGGGGCGACTAACTATGGCTACACCTTC,CASSVESGATNYGYTF
NA,TRBV6-1,NA,TRBJ1-5,TGTGCCGCGGGGTCCGGCCTCAGGCAGCCCCAGCATTTT,CAAGSGLRQPQHF
NA,TRBV4-2,NA,TRBJ1-6,TGTGCCAGCAGTCTAGGGGGGGCACCCCTCCACTTT,CASSLGGAPLHF
few,TRBV10-1,TRBD2,TRBJ2-1,TGCGCCAGCAGTGATTGGTCTAGCGGTAATGAGCAGTTCTTC,CASSDWSSGNEQFF